The sequence of this T cell receptor beta chain was determined in a study of PD-1 blockade in classical Hodgkin lymphoma. Time point: newly diagnosed, previously untreated cHL patient sample. Repertoires were generated with immunoSEQ multiplex PCR, while TCRdb's copy carries only in-frame clones and drops some. The data hold about 47,000 clones, with roughly 93% observed a single time. Trimming shortened V by 1 base and J by 5 bases, and 14 bases separated the two germline ends. This CDR3 has 15 amino acids. Per germline, CDR1 MGHDK and CDR2 SYGVNS. Sequencing used peripheral blood mononuclear cells (PBMCs). This chain links TRBV25-1 with TRBJ2-5; possibly TRBD2 for D (6 bases). The sequence derives from a human donor with classical Hodgkin lymphoma. CDR3: CASSESQLAWETQYF. CDR3 nucleotides: TGTGCCAGCAGTGAATCCCAGCTAGCGTGGGAGACCCAGTACTTC. The entire variable domain, with the rest obtained from reference TRBV25-1 and TRBJ2-5, is as follows: EADIYQTPRYLVIGTGKKITLECSQTMGHDKMYWYQQDPGMELHLIHYSYGVNSTEKGDLSSESTVSRIRTEHFPLTLESARPSHTSQYLCASSESQLAWETQYFGPGTRLLVL.